These T cell receptor beta chains were read from a single sample in a study of glioma-infiltrating T cells. TCRdb independently ran MiXCR on the multiplex PCR reads; one entry per CDR3 protein. Seen here are around 390,000 distinct CDR3 sequences, roughly two fifths observed once, and the top ten hold 12%. Sequencing used glioma tissue, nonneoplastic brain tissue, or PBMCs (not recorded which). These receptor sequences come from a human donor with low-grade glioma or glioblastoma, undergoing nonglioma brain surgery, or in good health (not recorded which). CDR3s include the opening cysteine and the closing phenylalanine or tryptophan. D genes are given only for firm matches. Some rows have no size entry. The others give once, few or many, or a class for an expanded clone.

D gene: NA; clone size: once; J gene: TRBJ2-3; V gene: TRBV11-2; CDR3 DNA: TGTGCCAGCAGCTCCGGGGGACTCGGAGATACGCAGTATTTT; CDR3 protein: CASSSGGLGDTQYF
D gene: TRBD1; clone size: many; J gene: TRBJ2-7; V gene: TRBV7-2; CDR3 DNA: TGTGCCAGCAGCGGGGGACAGGGGGCCTCCTACGAGCAGTACTTC; CDR3 protein: CASSGGQGASYEQYF
D gene: TRBD2; clone size: many; J gene: TRBJ2-3; V gene: TRBV6-2/TRBV6-3; CDR3 DNA: TGTGCCAGCACCTTGACTAGCGGGCTTATGGATACGCAGTATTTT; CDR3 protein: CASTLTSGLMDTQYF
D gene: NA; clone size: many; J gene: TRBJ2-7; V gene: TRBV27; CDR3 DNA: TGTGCCAGCAGTTTATCGGGGTACTCCTACGAGCAGTACTTC; CDR3 protein: CASSLSGYSYEQYF
D gene: TRBD1; clone size: many; J gene: TRBJ1-6; V gene: TRBV6-1; CDR3 DNA: TGTGCCAGCATCCGGGACAGGCAGAATTCACCCCTCCACTTT; CDR3 protein: CASIRDRQNSPLHF
D gene: TRBD2; clone size: NA; J gene: TRBJ2-5; V gene: TRBV7-6; CDR3 DNA: TGTGCCAGCAGCTTAGGGGCTAGCGGAGCCGAGGAGACCCAGTACTTC; CDR3 protein: CASSLGASGAEETQYF
D gene: TRBD1; clone size: NA; J gene: TRBJ1-2; V gene: TRBV3-1; CDR3 DNA: TGTGCCAGCAGCCCGGGACAGGTCTATGGCTACACCTTC; CDR3 protein: CASSPGQVYGYTF
D gene: NA; clone size: few; J gene: TRBJ2-7; V gene: TRBV7-9; CDR3 DNA: TGTGCCAGCGGAACAGGGAACCCCTACGAGCAGTACTTC; CDR3 protein: CASGTGNPYEQYF
D gene: TRBD1; clone size: NA; J gene: TRBJ2-1; V gene: TRBV2; CDR3 DNA: TGTGCCAGCAACAGGGGTGACAATGAGCAGTTCTTC; CDR3 protein: CASNRGDNEQFF
D gene: TRBD2; clone size: NA; J gene: TRBJ2-1; V gene: TRBV10-3; CDR3 DNA: TGTGCCATGAAGGCGGGAGACTACAATGAGCAGTTCTTC; CDR3 protein: CAMKAGDYNEQFF
D gene: NA; clone size: few; J gene: TRBJ2-2; V gene: TRBV6-2/TRBV6-3; CDR3 DNA: TGTGCCAGCAGTTACTCCGCGGCCAGCCCGAACACCGGGGAGCTGTTTTTT; CDR3 protein: CASSYSAASPNTGELFF
D gene: NA; clone size: few; J gene: TRBJ2-7; V gene: TRBV19; CDR3 DNA: TGTGCCAGTAGTAGGGTACCAAGCGTCTCCTACGAGCAGTACTTC; CDR3 protein: CASSRVPSVSYEQYF
D gene: NA; clone size: NA; J gene: TRBJ2-1; V gene: TRBV15; CDR3 DNA: TGTGCCACCAGCTCGATGGACTTAAGCTCCTACAATGAGCAGTTCTTC; CDR3 protein: CATSSMDLSSYNEQFF
D gene: TRBD1; clone size: NA; J gene: TRBJ2-3; V gene: TRBV7-9; CDR3 DNA: TGTGCCAGCAGTTTTCGCAGGGGGCGCAATGAAGATACGCAGTATTTT; CDR3 protein: CASSFRRGRNEDTQYF
D gene: NA; clone size: many; J gene: TRBJ2-7; V gene: TRBV6-2/TRBV6-3; CDR3 DNA: TGTGCCAGCAGCTTTCTAGCAGGGGCCTACGAGCAGTACTTC; CDR3 protein: CASSFLAGAYEQYF
D gene: TRBD1; clone size: few; J gene: TRBJ1-1; V gene: TRBV12-3/TRBV12-4; CDR3 DNA: TGTGCCAGCAGTCGGACAGGGCGTAGTGCTTTCTTT; CDR3 protein: CASSRTGRSAFF
D gene: NA; clone size: many; J gene: TRBJ2-1; V gene: TRBV20-1; CDR3 DNA: TGCAGTGCTAGAGATCGGGGTGGGTACAATGAGCAGTTCTTC; CDR3 protein: CSARDRGGYNEQFF
D gene: NA; clone size: NA; J gene: TRBJ1-1; V gene: TRBV7-9; CDR3 DNA: TGTGCCAGCAGCTTAGATGGGGATTTGAACACTGAAGCTTTCTTT; CDR3 protein: CASSLDGDLNTEAFF
D gene: NA; clone size: NA; J gene: TRBJ2-2; V gene: TRBV15; CDR3 DNA: TGTCCCTCCCGGACAGAATTGAACACCGGGGAGCTGTTTTTT; CDR3 protein: CPSRTELNTGELFF
D gene: NA; clone size: NA; J gene: TRBJ1-5; V gene: TRBV20-1; CDR3 DNA: TGCAGTGCTAGAGTCGGCAATAGCAATAAGCCCCAGCATTTT; CDR3 protein: CSARVGNSNKPQHF